This T cell receptor beta chain comes out of a study of blood T cell repertoires in COVID-19. Study processing details: Cell counts per sample came from amplifying reference gene primers. Assay: immunoSEQ multiplex PCR; the TCRdb copy retains only in-frame clones and omits some. V, J and clone size reflect that table, while D and trimming were determined from the DNA. The sample includes about 280,000 clones, roughly 80% of them seen just once. V gave up 1 base and J gave up 2 bases, with 6 bases separating them. Germline CDR1 and CDR2: GTSNPN and SVGIG (reference sequence). CDR3 length: 12 amino acids.

The genes are TRBV30 and TRBJ2-7, with D hard to call. Sequencing was carried out using PBMCs or T cells enriched from blood (not recorded which). The source of this sequence is a man aged 40-49 years who had been exposed to COVID-19. The CDR3 coding sequence is TGTGCCTGGAGTGAGACTGCCTACGAGCAGTACTTC. Translated: CAWSETAYEQYF. Full variable domain (outside the CDR3, taken from reference TRBV30 and TRBJ2-7): SQTIHQWPATLVQPVGSPLSLECTVEGTSNPNLYWYRQAAGRGLQLLFYSVGIGQISSEVPQNLSASRPQDRQFILSSKKLLLSDSGFYLCAWSETAYEQYFGPGTRLTVT.